The next 18 T cell receptor beta chains were all read from a single sample in a study of blood T cell repertoires in COVID-19. Method: immunoSEQ multiplex PCR; TCRdb's copy keeps in-frame clones and lacks some. The sample includes about 200,000 clones, roughly four fifths of them seen just once. Sequencing was carried out using peripheral blood. These receptors were collected from a human donor with acute or convalescent COVID-19. The donor label of this sample is uncertain.

This clone appeared a few times. The chain combines TRBV5-1 with TRBJ1-1; no firm D call. CDR1 is SGHRS and CDR2 is YFSETQ in the germline V gene. The V and J ends lost 0 bases and 6 bases respectively, with 12 bases between them. The CDR3 covers 14 residues. The CDR3 DNA is TGCGCCAGCAGCTTGGTTACTCGCAGCGCTGAAGCTTTCTTT. It encodes CASSLVTRSAEAFF.

This clone was counted a single time. This chain uses TRBV6-5 with TRBJ2-1; TRBD2 matches 15 bases. Germline V gene data show CDR1 as MNHEY and CDR2 as SVGAGI. This CDR3 has 15 residues. With V trimmed by 7 bases and J by 8 bases, 6 bases remained unmatched. This CDR3 is CASTRTSGREHEQFF. CDR3 DNA: TGTGCCAGCACCCGGACTAGCGGGAGGGAACATGAGCAGTTCTTC.

The chain employs TRBV10-1 and TRBJ1-2; 7 nucleotides line up with TRBD1. Trimming cost V 2 bases and J 3 bases; bases outside gene matches: 15. Per germline, CDR1 WNHNN and CDR2 SYGVQD (reference sequence). The CDR3 consists of 18 residues. In DNA form, the CDR3 reads TGCGCCAGCAGTGAGGTGGGGCGGGACAGCAACCCCGACTATGGCTACACCTTC. Residues: CASSEVGRDSNPDYGYTF.

The V and J genes are TRBV10-2 and TRBJ2-7, with 8 nucleotides matching TRBD2. V dropped 6 bases and J dropped 2; count of bases not matched to a gene: 3. The CDR3 consists of 13 residues. The germline gives CDR1 WSHSY, CDR2 SAAADI. CDR3 sequence (DNA): TGCGCCAGCAGCCGGGGACTAGCCTACGAGCAGTACTTC. Its protein is CASSRGLAYEQYF.

This clone was counted ten times or more. The chain combines TRBV7-9 with TRBJ1-5; 8 bases are a match to TRBD1. The ends lost 6 bases at V and 0 bases at J; junction bases unmatched: 4. Germline assignment: CDR1 SEHNR and CDR2 FQNEAQ (reference sequence). This CDR3 spans 15 amino acids. This CDR3 reads CASSPGGYSNQPQHF. Written as DNA, the CDR3 is TGTGCCAGCAGTCCAGGGGGCTATAGCAATCAGCCCCAGCATTTT.

This chain joins TRBV5-1 and TRBJ1-4, with D perhaps matching TRBD1 (6 bases). The length of the CDR3 is 15 residues. V was clipped by 4 bases and J by 8 bases, with 18 bases between them. Germline values: CDR1 SGHRS, CDR2 YFSETQ. Here the CDR3 reads CASSLSGEWREKLFF. CDR3 bases: TGCGCCAGCAGCCTCTCAGGGGAGTGGAGAGAAAAACTGTTTTTT.

The V call is TRBV12-5, the J call TRBJ1-2; 10 bases match TRBD1. The germline CDR1 and CDR2 sequences are LGHNT and FRNRAP. The CDR3 extends over 14 amino acids. Losses at the gene ends were 5 bases for V and 8 bases for J; bases not matched to a gene: 8. CDR3 nucleotide sequence: TGTGCTAGTGGTCCGGGACAGGGGAACCAGGGCTACACCTTC. Translation gives CASGPGQGNQGYTF.

This clone was observed a few times. The same CDR3 arises from other DNA sequences in this sample as well. CDR3 sequence (DNA): TGTGCCAGCTCCGGACAGGGGGCCTACGAGCAGTACTTC. It translates to CASSGQGAYEQYF. This chain links TRBV18 with TRBJ2-7; 10 positions match TRBD1. The CDR3 has 13 residues. V lost 6 bases to trimming and J lost 2 bases; unmatched junction nucleotides: 1. From germline, CDR1 is KGHSH and CDR2 LQKENI.

The genes are TRBV6-6 and TRBJ1-1, with D possibly being TRBD1 (5 bases). Trimming left V 8 bases short and J 0 bases short, with 16 bases between. Germline-derived CDR1 and CDR2 are MNHNY and SVGAGI (reference sequence). This CDR3 has 15 residues. CDR3 DNA: TGTGCCAGCTACCCGGGGGACCGCATGAACACTGAAGCTTTCTTT. Translated: CASYPGDRMNTEAFF.

This clone has just a few counts. The CDR3 DNA sequence: TGTGCCAGCAGATTGGGCCGGGGGACAGATACGCAGTATTTT. Translation: CASRLGRGTDTQYF. This chain uses TRBV6-5 with TRBJ2-3; D perhaps matches TRBD2 (6 bases). Trimming removed 6 bases from V and 3 bases from J, with 13 bases in between. This CDR3 spans 14 amino acids. Per germline, CDR1 MNHEY and CDR2 SVGAGI.

The gene calls are TRBV30 and TRBJ1-1; D is uncertain. Trimming shortened V by 0 bases and J by 0 bases, and 5 bases separated the two germline ends. CDR3 length: 13 residues. Germline values: CDR1 GTSNPN, CDR2 SVGIG (reference sequence). CDR3 bases: TGTGCCTGGAGTGTATCCGTGAACACTGAAGCTTTCTTT. Its translation is CAWSVSVNTEAFF.

The chain couples TRBV9 to TRBJ2-3, with 7 bases matching TRBD2. Unmatched junction bases numbered 5, after V lost 0 bases and J lost 1 base. The length of the CDR3 is 16 residues. In germline, CDR1 is SGDLS, CDR2 YYNGEE. CDR3 nucleotides: TGTGCCAGCAGCGTAGAGGCGGGAGCGGGCACAGATACGCAGTATTTT. Translation: CASSVEAGAGTDTQYF.

The V call is TRBV2, the J call TRBJ1-5; possibly TRBD1 for D (5 bases). This CDR3 is 15 amino acids long. Germline V gives CDR1 SNHLY, CDR2 FYNNEI. V dropped 2 bases and J dropped 0 bases, with 8 bases sitting between them. Here the CDR3 DNA reads TGTGCCAGCAGTGAAACAGGATATAGCAATCAGCCCCAGCATTTT. It specifies CASSETGYSNQPQHF.

The sample holds one count of this clone. This chain uses TRBV9 with TRBJ2-1; perhaps TRBD2 as D (5 bases). Trimming removed 4 bases from V and 0 bases from J, with 11 bases in between. Germline CDR1 SGDLS, CDR2 YYNGEE. CDR3 length equals 15 residues. The CDR3 nucleotides read TGTGCCAGCAGCCCAACTAGTGCCTCCTACAATGAGCAGTTCTTC. It yields the protein CASSPTSASYNEQFF.

The chain is built from TRBV4-1 and TRBJ2-2, with TRBD2 matching 9 bases. This CDR3 region has 16 residues. Germline loops: CDR1 MGHRA, CDR2 YSYEKL. Unmatched junction bases numbered 7, after V lost 5 bases and J lost 3 bases. The CDR3 region has the DNA TGCGCCAGCAGCGAGCGGGGGGTCGTGGACACCGGGGAGCTGTTTTTT. Its protein is CASSERGVVDTGELFF.

This clone appeared a few times. The rearrangement uses TRBV2 and TRBJ2-6; D not certain. Trimming removed 8 bases from V and 6 bases from J, with 11 bases in between. The germline V gene encodes CDR1 SNHLY and CDR2 FYNNEI. The CDR3 covers 13 residues. CDR3: CASGQYVANVLTF. The CDR3 DNA sequence: TGTGCCAGCGGGCAGTACGTGGCCAACGTCCTGACTTTC.

This rearrangement joins TRBV9 to TRBJ2-3; TRBD2 matches 8 bases. The J segment lost 2 bases and the V segment lost 0 bases, leaving 5 bases of the junction unmatched. The CDR3 totals 16 residues. Germline assignment: CDR1 SGDLS and CDR2 YYNGEE. The CDR3 nucleotides read TGTGCCAGCAGCGTAGGAAATAGCGGGATCACAGATACGCAGTATTTT. This translates into CASSVGNSGITDTQYF.

The genes are TRBV11-2 and TRBJ2-7; D call uncertain. Trimming cost V 5 bases and J 0 bases, with 14 bases left between them. There are 15 residues in the CDR3. Germline V gives CDR1 SGHAT, CDR2 FQNNGV. The CDR3 bases are TGTGCCAGCAGCCCTCCGCCAGGTTACTCCTACGAGCAGTACTTC. Protein product: CASSPPPGYSYEQYF.